One and the same sample provided the 15 T cell receptor beta chains below, sequenced in a study of cytomegalovirus exposure and HLA in healthy donors. PCR amplification relied on 60 Vbeta primers (plus 13 Jbeta primers). Some clones are missing from TCRdb's copy, which holds only in-frame ones; the method was immunoSEQ multiplex PCR. Among under 70,000 clones listed, about two thirds were seen once. The sample taken for sequencing was PBMCs. These receptors were collected from a woman aged 25 to 39 in good health and CMV-seronegative.

This clone was picked up a small number of times. A read error may account for a junction end that differs from germline. The gene calls are TRBV4-3 and TRBJ1-4, with unresolved D. This CDR3 contains 15 residues. Germline V CDR1 and CDR2: LGHNA, YSLEER. CDR3 amino acids: CASTQSGTGGEKLFF. In DNA form, the CDR3 reads TGCGCCAGCACCCAATCGGGCACGGGAGGGGAAAAACTGTTTTTT.

This rearrangement joins TRBV7-9 to TRBJ2-1, with a tentative D call TRBD1 (7 bases). V was trimmed by 2 bases and J by 3 bases, leaving 20 bases between them. Germline values: CDR1 SEHNR, CDR2 FQNEAQ (reference sequence). This CDR3 is 18 amino acids long. The CDR3 region has the DNA TGTGCCAGCAGCTTATGGAGGGGGCAGGGGGTGAGCTACAATGAGCAGTTCTTC. This translates into CASSLWRGQGVSYNEQFF.

This clone was seen only a few times. J is TRBJ1-4 and V is TRBV7-2, with no clear D. Germline CDR1 is SGHTA and CDR2 is FQGNSA. V dropped 6 bases and J dropped 8 bases, with 13 bases sitting between them. The CDR3 contains 13 residues. CDR3 bases: TGTGCCAGCAGTTTAACACGTAAAGAAAAACTGTTTTTT. Amino acids: CASSLTRKEKLFF.

The sample holds many counts of this clone. The chain couples TRBV6-5 to TRBJ2-7, with D tentatively TRBD1 (6 bases). With 7 bases removed from V and 4 bases from J, the gap between germline ends came to 17 bases. The CDR3 extends over 14 amino acids. Germline V lookup: CDR1 MNHEY, CDR2 SVGAGI. As DNA, the CDR3 is TGTGCCAGCAAGGGTAACAGGGACATGTACGAGCAGTACTTC. Translated, it gives CASKGNRDMYEQYF.

V and J are TRBV4-2 and TRBJ2-4, with TRBD2 matching over 7 bases. This CDR3 contains 15 residues. Germline assignment: CDR1 LGHNA and CDR2 YNFKEQ. Trimming removed 4 bases from V and 5 bases from J; junction bases left unmatched: 8. CDR3: CASSPGGGVQNIQYF. CDR3 in DNA: TGTGCCAGCAGCCCGGGGGGAGGGGTCCAAAACATTCAGTACTTC.

This chain uses TRBV30 with TRBJ1-1; TRBD1 agrees at 7 bases. Trimming removed 3 bases from V and 1 base from J; junction bases left unmatched: 5. Germline V gives CDR1 GTSNPN, CDR2 SVGIG (reference sequence). The CDR3 contains 14 residues. The CDR3 nucleotides read TGTGCCTGGAGCCCAGGGGGATGGAACACTGAAGCTTTCTTT. Its protein product is CAWSPGGWNTEAFF. The whole variable domain, remainder taken from reference TRBV30 and TRBJ1-1, is SQTIHQWPATLVQPVGSPLSLECTVEGTSNPNLYWYRQAAGRGLQLLFYSVGIGQISSEVPQNLSASRPQDRQFILSSKKLLLSDSGFYLCAWSPGGWNTEAFFGQGTRLTVV.

This chain connects TRBV4-2 to TRBJ2-2; a possible D gene is TRBD2 (6 bases). Trimming took off 0 bases at V and 4 bases at J, with 12 bases between the two ends. Germline loops: CDR1 LGHNA, CDR2 YNFKEQ. The CDR3 extends over 16 amino acids. The CDR3 DNA follows: TGTGCCAGCAGCCAAGACCGGCGGGGTGGCACCGGGGAGCTGTTTTTT. This sequence encodes CASSQDRRGGTGELFF.

The rearrangement links TRBV28 to TRBJ2-7; the match to TRBD2 covers 12 bases. The CDR3 consists of 18 residues. The germline gives CDR1 MDHEN, CDR2 SYDVKM. V shed 6 bases and J 3 bases; nucleotides not matched to a gene: 15. CDR3 sequence reads: CASSHGLAGPIGYYEQYF. CDR3 DNA: TGTGCCAGCAGCCACGGACTAGCGGGGCCCATAGGCTACTACGAGCAGTACTTC.

The chain joins TRBV29-1 to TRBJ2-1; TRBD2 might be the D (7 bases). The CDR3 loop spans 15 amino acids. V lost 4 bases to trimming and J lost 0 bases, with 13 bases between them. The V gene's germline CDR1 is SQVTM and CDR2 ANQGSEA. The CDR3 reads CSVVGGASSYNEQFF. The CDR3 DNA follows: TGCAGCGTTGTGGGGGGGGCCAGCTCCTACAATGAGCAGTTCTTC.

CDR3 sequence (DNA): TGTGCCAGTAGTGGTTGGTCGAGGAACACTGAAGCTTTCTTT. This sequence encodes CASSGWSRNTEAFF. This chain connects TRBV19 to TRBJ1-1; D unresolved. Germline CDR1 is LNHDA and CDR2 is SQIVND (reference sequence). With 5 bases removed from V and 1 base from J, the gap between germline ends came to 11 bases. CDR3 length: 14 amino acids. The full variable domain, with the rest looked up from reference TRBV19 and TRBJ1-1, is DGGITQSPKYLFRKEGQNVTLSCEQNLNHDAMYWYRQDPGQGLRLIYYSQIVNDFQKGDIAEGYSVSREKKESFPLTVTSAQKNPTAFYLCASSGWSRNTEAFFGQGTRLTVV.

This clone was seen just once. J is TRBJ2-2 and V is TRBV7-9, with D perhaps matching TRBD2 (5 bases). CDR1 is SEHNR and CDR2 is FQNEAQ in the germline V gene (reference sequence). The CDR3 extends over 14 amino acids. The ends were cut back, 2 bases at V and 6 bases at J, with 10 bases in the middle. CDR3 in DNA: TGTGCCAGCAGCTTACTTGTCGGGGCCGGGGAGCTGTTTTTT. This sequence encodes CASSLLVGAGELFF. The full variable domain, with the rest looked up from reference TRBV7-9 and TRBJ2-2, is DTGVSQNPRHKITKRGQNVTFRCDPISEHNRLYWYRQTLGQGPEFLTYFQNEAQLEKSRLLSDRFSAERPKGSFSTLEIQRTEQGDSAMYLCASSLLVGAGELFFGEGSRLTVL.

CDR3 amino acids: CASSSVDRFYGYTF. DNA for the CDR3: TGTGCCAGCAGTTCCGTGGACAGATTCTATGGCTACACCTTC. The chain joins TRBV28 to TRBJ1-2; D perhaps matches TRBD1 (6 bases). The germline CDR1 and CDR2 sequences are MDHEN and SYDVKM. V lost 4 bases, J lost 4 bases, and 13 bases lay in between. This CDR3 has 14 residues.

The V and J genes are TRBV7-2 and TRBJ2-1; maybe TRBD2 (6 bases). The V end lost 2 bases, the J end lost 6 bases, and 8 bases lay between the germline ends. CDR3 length equals 13 residues. The germline V gene has CDR1 SGHTA and CDR2 FQGNSA. CDR3 region: CASSLRRGNEQFF. The CDR3 DNA follows: TGTGCCAGCAGCTTAAGGCGGGGCAATGAGCAGTTCTTC.

The chain carries TRBV11-3 and TRBJ2-3; D is unresolved. Trimming took off 3 bases at V and 0 bases at J, with 10 bases between the two ends. This CDR3 contains 15 residues. Germline V lookup: CDR1 SGHNT, CDR2 YENEEA. The CDR3 protein is CASSFRSESTDTQYF. DNA for the CDR3: TGTGCCAGCAGCTTTCGGAGCGAGAGCACAGATACGCAGTATTTT.

This clone was picked up a small number of times. This rearrangement joins TRBV7-2 to TRBJ2-7, with D possibly matching TRBD1 (7 bases). CDR3 length: 13 residues. The ends were cut back, 2 bases at V and 4 bases at J, with 9 bases in the middle. Germline CDR1 reads SGHTA; CDR2 reads FQGNSA. CDR3 DNA: TGTGCCAGCAGCTTATCAGGGGGGTACGAGCAGTACTTC. Translating it yields CASSLSGGYEQYF.